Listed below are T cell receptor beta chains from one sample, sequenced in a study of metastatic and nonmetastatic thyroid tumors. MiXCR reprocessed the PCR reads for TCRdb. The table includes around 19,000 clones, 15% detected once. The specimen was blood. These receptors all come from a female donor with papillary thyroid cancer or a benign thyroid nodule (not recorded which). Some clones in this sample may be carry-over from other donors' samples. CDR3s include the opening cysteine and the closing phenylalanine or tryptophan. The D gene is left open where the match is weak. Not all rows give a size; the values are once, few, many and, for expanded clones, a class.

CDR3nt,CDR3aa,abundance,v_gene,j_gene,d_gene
TGTGCCTGGAGTTTCCCGGGGCCCCCTGGAAACACCATATATTTT,CAWSFPGPPGNTIYF,NA,TRBV30,TRBJ1-3,NA
TGTGCCAGCAGCTTAGAACCGGGAGCAACGCAGTATTTT,CASSLEPGATQYF,many,TRBV11-2,TRBJ2-3,NA
TGTGCCAGCAGTCACGCAGGGAATGGCCAGCATCAGCCCCAGCATTTT,CASSHAGNGQHQPQHF,many,TRBV27,TRBJ1-5,NA
TGTGCCAGCAGTTTACGAGCGGGTCTTTCCTACGAGCAGTACTTC,CASSLRAGLSYEQYF,many,TRBV12-3/TRBV12-4,TRBJ2-7,NA
TGTGCCAGCAGTTCCCGGGACAGGAATTCACCCCTCCACTTT,CASSSRDRNSPLHF,many,TRBV6-2/TRBV6-3,TRBJ1-6,TRBD1
TGCGCCAGCAGCATTTCCGGGACTAACAATGAGCAGTTCTTC,CASSISGTNNEQFF,many,TRBV5-1,TRBJ2-1,TRBD2
TGTGCCTGGAGTGCTGGACAGGAAGGGAATGAGCAGTTCTTC,CAWSAGQEGNEQFF,many,TRBV30,TRBJ2-1,TRBD1
TGTGCCAGCAGCCAAGGCACGGGAGTGGAAGATACGCAGTATTTT,CASSQGTGVEDTQYF,many,TRBV3-1,TRBJ2-3,NA
TGTGCCACCAGCGCCCCTGGACGGTTCTACAATGAGCAGTTCTTC,CATSAPGRFYNEQFF,many,TRBV24-1,TRBJ2-1,NA
TGTGCCAGCAGCGTTTATGCGGGAGACGAAACAGATCCGCAGTATTTT,CASSVYAGDETDPQYF,NA,TRBV9,TRBJ2-3,TRBD2
TGTGCCAGCAGCTTATGTTCGTCAGGAAAAGATACCCAGTACTTC,CASSLCSSGKDTQYF,NA,TRBV11-3,TRBJ2-5,NA
TGTGCCAGCAGCAGGACAGGGAACAATCAGCCCCAGCATTTT,CASSRTGNNQPQHF,NA,TRBV27,TRBJ1-5,TRBD1
TGCAGTGCTAGCTGGGACAGGGGTTACGAGCAGTACTTC,CSASWDRGYEQYF,NA,TRBV20-1,TRBJ2-7,TRBD1
TGTGCCAGCAGCTTCGCCGGGACACCGCCCTACGAGCAGTACTTC,CASSFAGTPPYEQYF,many,TRBV7-2,TRBJ2-7,NA
TGTGCCTGGAGTGTACTGGCTAGCGGGAGTAAAGAGCAGTACTTC,CAWSVLASGSKEQYF,many,TRBV30,TRBJ2-7,TRBD2
TGTGCCACCAGCAGAGAGCCCGGGACAGGGTTTGGAAACACCATATATTTT,CATSREPGTGFGNTIYF,many,TRBV15,TRBJ1-3,TRBD1
TGTGCCAGCAGCTTAACTAAGACTATCTGGAGCTACGAGCAGTACTTC,CASSLTKTIWSYEQYF,NA,TRBV7-6,TRBJ2-7,NA
TGTGCCATCGGGGGCTCACCGGGGGAGACCCAGTACTTC,CAIGGSPGETQYF,NA,TRBV24-1,TRBJ2-5,NA
TGTGCCAGCAGCTGGGCTGGGCTAGAGCAGTACTTC,CASSWAGLEQYF,many,TRBV5-5,TRBJ2-7,NA
TGCAGTGCTAGCTCGCGGGACTCGCGGGATGAGCAGTTCTTC,CSASSRDSRDEQFF,many,TRBV20-1,TRBJ2-1,NA
TGTGCCAGCAGCTTAGATTTCCAGCGGGAGGTCACAGATACGCAGTATTTT,CASSLDFQREVTDTQYF,many,TRBV11-1,TRBJ2-3,TRBD2
TGCAGTGCTAGCAACAGGGGGCGGAACGAGCAGTACTTC,CSASNRGRNEQYF,once,TRBV20-1,TRBJ2-7,TRBD1
TGTGCCAGCAGTCAGCAGGGGGGAGATACGCAGTATTTT,CASSQQGGDTQYF,many,TRBV2,TRBJ2-3,NA
TGTGCCAGCATTAAATCCGGGACTCCAGACGGCTCCTATAATTCACCCCTCCACTTT,CASIKSGTPDGSYNSPLHF,NA,TRBV2,TRBJ1-6,NA
TGTGCCAGCACTAAACCACTGGGCCTGGATTTGAATCAGCCCCAGCATTTT,CASTKPLGLDLNQPQHF,many,TRBV28,TRBJ1-5,NA
TGTGCCAGCAGTTCCCTAGGGGTTCTAGGTGAAAAACTGTTTTTT,CASSSLGVLGEKLFF,many,TRBV28,TRBJ1-4,NA
TGCGCCAGCAGCCCGGGACAGGAAACTGGGGCCAACGTCCTGACTTTC,CASSPGQETGANVLTF,medium-sized,TRBV5-1,TRBJ2-6,TRBD1
TGTGCCAGCAGCCGGACTAGCGGGAGCTCCTACGAGCAGTACTTC,CASSRTSGSSYEQYF,many,TRBV6-1,TRBJ2-7,TRBD2
TGTGCCAGCAAGATTTCGACAGGGCGTCAAGGAAACACCATATATTTT,CASKISTGRQGNTIYF,many,TRBV6-1,TRBJ1-3,TRBD1
TGTGCCAGCAGTTGGGAGTTTCGGCAGTTCTTC,CASSWEFRQFF,many,TRBV6-1,TRBJ2-1,NA
TGCAGTGCTAGAGAAGGCAGGGAGACAGGCGAGCAGTACTTC,CSAREGRETGEQYF,NA,TRBV20-1,TRBJ2-7,NA
TGTGCCAGTACTGGGGGAGCGAGTGAAAAACTGTTTTTT,CASTGGASEKLFF,many,TRBV19,TRBJ1-4,NA
TGCAGTGCTAGAGCGCACACTGAAGCTTTCTTT,CSARAHTEAFF,many,TRBV20-1,TRBJ1-1,NA
TGTGCCAGCACCCCCACGGGGACTAGTCCCGGGGAGCTGTTTTTT,CASTPTGTSPGELFF,many,TRBV27,TRBJ2-2,TRBD2
TGTGCCAGCAGCCGTAACAGGGGACTGAACCAAGAGACCCAGTACTTC,CASSRNRGLNQETQYF,many,TRBV11-1,TRBJ2-5,NA
TGCGCCAGCAGCTTGGGACCTATCAATGAGCAGTTCTTC,CASSLGPINEQFF,NA,TRBV5-1,TRBJ2-1,NA
TGCGCCAGCAGCTTGACACGGGCGGCGGTTGAAGCTTTCTTT,CASSLTRAAVEAFF,many,TRBV5-1,TRBJ1-1,NA
TGTGCCAGCAGCCAAGTTACTCGAGGGGGGAAGGATGGCTACACCTTC,CASSQVTRGGKDGYTF,many,TRBV3-1,TRBJ1-2,NA
TGTGCCAGCAGCTTGACCGAATTGCCGGGACTGGCTTATGGCTACACCTTC,CASSLTELPGLAYGYTF,many,TRBV5-4,TRBJ1-2,NA
TGTGCCAGCAGCCTCGACGGAGGGGGCAATGAAAAACTGTTTTTT,CASSLDGGGNEKLFF,many,TRBV7-9,TRBJ1-4,TRBD1
TGCAGTGCTAGATTCCGGGACAGAGAGACCCAGTACTTC,CSARFRDRETQYF,NA,TRBV20-1,TRBJ2-5,TRBD1
TGTGCCAGCAGTTTAAGCGGGATGTCCGCGAACACCGGGGAGCTGTTTTTT,CASSLSGMSANTGELFF,many,TRBV12-3/TRBV12-4,TRBJ2-2,TRBD2
TGTGCCAGCAGTTCCCCCCCGGGACTAGCGGGAGAGGTAGATACGCAGTATTTT,CASSSPPGLAGEVDTQYF,few,TRBV6-5,TRBJ2-3,TRBD2
TGTGCCATCAGGGCACAGATAAACACTGAAGCTTTCTTT,CAIRAQINTEAFF,many,TRBV10-3,TRBJ1-1,NA
TGTGCCAGTAGTTGGGACGGATCCTACGAGCAGTACTTC,CASSWDGSYEQYF,many,TRBV19,TRBJ2-7,NA
TGCAGTGCTAGAGAGTGGGGGCAGGGAGGGGAGACCCAGTACTTC,CSAREWGQGGETQYF,many,TRBV20-1,TRBJ2-5,NA
TGTGCCAGCTCAGACATTGTTGGATTTTTCTATGGCTACACCTTC,CASSDIVGFFYGYTF,many,TRBV18,TRBJ1-2,NA
TGTGCCAGCAGTTTACTGGGAGGACTAGCGACTTCTCCTAAAGAGACCCAGTACTTC,CASSLLGGLATSPKETQYF,many,TRBV28,TRBJ2-5,TRBD2
TGTGCCACCAGCAGAGATCCGGACAGGGGGCACGGCGCGGAGCTGTTTTTT,CATSRDPDRGHGAELFF,NA,TRBV15,TRBJ2-2,TRBD1
TGCGCCAGCAGTAGCAGCGGGAGCCCCTACGAGCAGTACTTC,CASSSSGSPYEQYF,many,TRBV10-2,TRBJ2-7,TRBD2
TGTGCCAGCAGCCCCGGAGACAGGGCCCACGAGCAGTACTTC,CASSPGDRAHEQYF,medium-sized,TRBV7-9,TRBJ2-7,TRBD1
TGTGCCAGCAGCGACGGCCCAGCTCGGGTGGGAGAGACCCAGTACTTC,CASSDGPARVGETQYF,many,TRBV5-5,TRBJ2-5,NA
TGCAGTGCTCATGAGGACAGGGTGAATTCACCCCTCCACTTT,CSAHEDRVNSPLHF,medium-sized,TRBV20-1,TRBJ1-6,TRBD1
TGTGCCAGCAGCCCAGCGGGGGGAACAGATACGCAGTATTTT,CASSPAGGTDTQYF,many,TRBV9,TRBJ2-3,TRBD2
TGTGCCAGCAGTTTAGCGCCCGGGACAGGGGGACTTCGAGACAACACCATATATTTT,CASSLAPGTGGLRDNTIYF,many,TRBV12-3/TRBV12-4,TRBJ1-3,TRBD1